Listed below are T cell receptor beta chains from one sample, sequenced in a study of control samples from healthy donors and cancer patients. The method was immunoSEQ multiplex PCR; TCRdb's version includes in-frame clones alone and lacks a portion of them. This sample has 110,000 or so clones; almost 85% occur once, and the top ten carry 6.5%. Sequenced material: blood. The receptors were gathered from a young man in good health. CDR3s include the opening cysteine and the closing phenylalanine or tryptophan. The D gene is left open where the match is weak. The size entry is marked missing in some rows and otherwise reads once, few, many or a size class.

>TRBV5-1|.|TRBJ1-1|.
CASSLDPGAYTEAFF
TGCGCCAGCAGCTTGGACCCGGGGGCTTACACTGAAGCTTTCTTT
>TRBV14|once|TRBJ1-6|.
CASSQEKGKPLHF
TGTGCCAGCAGCCAAGAGAAGGGTAAACCCCTCCACTTT
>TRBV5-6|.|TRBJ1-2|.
CASSLGATYGYTF
TGTGCCAGCAGCTTAGGAGCGACCTATGGCTACACCTTC
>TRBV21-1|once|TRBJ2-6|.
CAKIRGTGGSGANVLTF
TGTGCCAAAATTAGAGGGACAGGGGGCTCTGGGGCCAACGTCCTGACTTTC
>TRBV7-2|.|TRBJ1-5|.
CASSLAGGGNQPQHF
TGTGCCAGCAGCTTAGCAGGGGGGGGCAATCAGCCCCAGCATTTT
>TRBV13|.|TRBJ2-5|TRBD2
CASSSERGVETQYF
TGTGCCAGCAGCTCCGAGCGGGGGGTAGAGACCCAGTACTTC
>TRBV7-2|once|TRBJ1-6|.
CASSFDPSGSPLHF
TGTGCCAGCAGCTTCGACCCTTCGGGCTCACCCCTCCACTTT
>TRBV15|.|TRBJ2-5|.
CATSRGETDGAQYF
TGTGCCACCAGCAGAGGGGAGACGGACGGGGCCCAGTACTTC
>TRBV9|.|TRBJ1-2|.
CASSVDGTPHGYTF
TGTGCCAGCAGCGTAGACGGTACCCCCCATGGCTACACCTTC
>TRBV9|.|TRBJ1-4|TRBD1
CASSPRSPRTGTNEKLFF
TGTGCCAGCAGCCCCCGCAGTCCTCGGACAGGGACTAATGAAAAACTGTTTTTT
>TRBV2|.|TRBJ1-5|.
CASSVLQFNQPQHF
TGTGCCAGCAGTGTGCTGCAGTTCAATCAACCCCAGCATTTT
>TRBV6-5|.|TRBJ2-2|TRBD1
CASTDRVFGELFF
TGTGCCAGCACAGACAGGGTCTTCGGGGAGCTGTTTTTT
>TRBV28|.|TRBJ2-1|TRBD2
CASSPLGGGFYNEQFF
TGTGCCAGCAGTCCCCTTGGCGGGGGTTTCTACAATGAGCAGTTCTTC
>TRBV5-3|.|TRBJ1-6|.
CAPRSRGSGNSPLHF
TGTGCCCCTAGATCTCGGGGGTCAGGGAATTCACCCCTCCACTTT
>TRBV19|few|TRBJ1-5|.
CASSIEGAQPQHF
TGTGCCAGTAGTATAGAGGGGGCTCAGCCCCAGCATTTT
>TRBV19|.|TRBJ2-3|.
CASKDGRIRTDTQYF
TGTGCCAGTAAGGACGGACGAATCAGGACAGATACGCAGTATTTT
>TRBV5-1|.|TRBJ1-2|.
CATPTYTF
TGCGCCACCCCTACCTACACCTTC
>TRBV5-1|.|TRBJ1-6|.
CASSRDRTYNSPLHF
TGCGCCAGCAGCAGAGACAGAACCTATAATTCACCCCTCCACTTT
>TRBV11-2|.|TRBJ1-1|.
CASSLMAGHYSEAFF
TGTGCCAGCAGCTTAATGGCAGGGCACTATAGTGAAGCTTTCTTT
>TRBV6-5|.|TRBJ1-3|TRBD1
CAIRTGPVSGNTIYF
TGTGCCATAAGGACAGGGCCCGTCTCTGGAAACACCATATATTTT
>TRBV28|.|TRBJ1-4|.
CASSSTVNEKLFF
TGTGCCAGCAGTAGCACAGTTAATGAAAAACTGTTTTTT
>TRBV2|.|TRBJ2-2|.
CASSDTTNTGELFF
TGTGCCAGCAGTGATACCACGAACACCGGGGAGCTGTTTTTT
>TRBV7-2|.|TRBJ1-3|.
CASSLNSVGNTIYF
TGTGCCAGCAGCTTAAACAGCGTTGGAAACACCATATATTTT
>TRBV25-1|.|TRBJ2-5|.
CASCNNDRSEETQYF
TGTGCCAGCTGCAATAATGATAGGTCAGAAGAGACCCAGTACTTC
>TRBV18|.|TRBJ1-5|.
CASSLERSSNQPQHF
TGTGCCAGCTCACTCGAAAGATCCTCCAATCAGCCCCAGCATTTT
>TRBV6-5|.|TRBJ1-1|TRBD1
CASSYSGQGGTEAFF
TGTGCCAGCAGTTACTCGGGACAGGGGGGCACTGAAGCTTTCTTT
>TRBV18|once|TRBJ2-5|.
CASSPRLQETQYF
TGTGCCAGCTCACCCCGGCTCCAAGAGACCCAGTACTTC
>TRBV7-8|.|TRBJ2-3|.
CASSLKTGQSTDTQYF
TGTGCCAGCAGCTTAAAAACCGGACAGAGCACAGATACGCAGTATTTT
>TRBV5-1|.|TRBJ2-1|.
CASSATGGSYNEQFF
TGCGCCAGCAGCGCTACAGGTGGCTCCTACAATGAGCAGTTCTTC
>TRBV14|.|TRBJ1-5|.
CASSQYGPNQPQHF
TGTGCCAGCAGCCAATACGGCCCCAATCAGCCCCAGCATTTT
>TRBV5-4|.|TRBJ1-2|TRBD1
CASSVGQERYGYTF
TGTGCCAGCAGCGTCGGACAGGAAAGGTATGGCTACACCTTC
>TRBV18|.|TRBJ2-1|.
CASSPSPALGANEQFF
TGTGCCAGCTCACCCTCACCGGCGTTGGGAGCGAATGAGCAGTTCTTC
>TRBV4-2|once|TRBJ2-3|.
CASSPLGGGEWRDTQYF
TGTGCCAGCAGCCCGCTTGGGGGCGGGGAATGGAGAGATACGCAGTATTTT
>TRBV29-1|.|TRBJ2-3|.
CSVDIRGRTDTQYF
TGCAGCGTTGACATACGGGGAAGGACAGATACGCAGTATTTT
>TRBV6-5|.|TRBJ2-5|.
CASTSYRGGRETQYF
TGTGCCAGCACCTCTTATCGAGGGGGGCGGGAGACCCAGTACTTC
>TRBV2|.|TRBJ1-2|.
CASSETTDYGYTF
TGTGCCAGCAGTGAAACCACCGACTATGGCTACACCTTC
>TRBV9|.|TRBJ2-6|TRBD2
CASSGQRGDNSGANVLTF
TGTGCCAGCAGCGGCCAGCGGGGGGATAACTCTGGGGCCAACGTCCTGACTTTC
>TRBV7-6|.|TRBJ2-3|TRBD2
CASSLGTSGGAVTDTQYF
TGTGCCAGCAGCTTAGGGACTAGCGGGGGGGCCGTCACAGATACGCAGTATTTT
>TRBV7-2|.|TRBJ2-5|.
CASSPTGFWETQYF
TGTGCCAGCAGCCCTACAGGGTTTTGGGAGACCCAGTACTTC
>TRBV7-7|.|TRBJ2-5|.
CASSQSRRGETQYF
TGTGCCAGCAGTCAAAGTAGGCGAGGGGAGACCCAGTACTTC
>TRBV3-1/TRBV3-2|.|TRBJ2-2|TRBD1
CASSQNTGGIGELFF
TGTGCCAGCAGCCAGAATACAGGGGGAATCGGGGAGCTGTTTTTT
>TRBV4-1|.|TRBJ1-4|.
CASSRTRTALEKLFF
TGCGCCAGCAGCCGCACCCGGACAGCTCTTGAAAAACTGTTTTTT
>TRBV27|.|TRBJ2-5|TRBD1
CASSSYGQGGQETQYF
TGTGCCAGCAGTTCTTACGGACAGGGTGGACAAGAGACCCAGTACTTC
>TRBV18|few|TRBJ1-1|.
CASSHQDGNTEAFF
TGTGCCAGCTCACACCAGGACGGGAACACTGAAGCTTTCTTT
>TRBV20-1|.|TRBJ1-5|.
CSASEDSNSNQPQHF
TGCAGTGCTAGTGAGGACAGTAATAGCAATCAGCCCCAGCATTTT
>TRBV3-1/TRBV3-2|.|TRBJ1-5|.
CASSQDIGGGGQPQHF
TGTGCCAGCAGCCAAGATATCGGTGGCGGCGGACAGCCCCAGCATTTT
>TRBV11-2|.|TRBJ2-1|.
CASSGDPGQTQFF
TGTGCCAGCAGCGGAGATCCGGGCCAAACGCAGTTCTTC
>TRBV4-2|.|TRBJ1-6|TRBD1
CASSPTGDSYNSPLHF
TGTGCCAGCAGCCCAACAGGGGACTCCTATAATTCACCCCTCCACTTT
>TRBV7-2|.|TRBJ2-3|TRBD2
CASSLIERGADTQYF
TGTGCCAGCAGCTTAATAGAGCGGGGGGCAGATACGCAGTATTTT
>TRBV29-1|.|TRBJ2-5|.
CSVEGGELAVQETQYF
TGCAGCGTGGAGGGGGGGGAATTAGCGGTCCAAGAGACCCAGTACTTC
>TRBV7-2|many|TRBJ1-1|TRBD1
CASNYRGPNTEAFF
TGTGCCAGCAACTACAGGGGGCCGAACACTGAAGCTTTCTTT
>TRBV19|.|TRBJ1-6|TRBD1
CASSKTRQGTNSPLHF
TGTGCCAGTAGTAAGACTCGACAGGGTACCAATTCACCCCTCCACTTT
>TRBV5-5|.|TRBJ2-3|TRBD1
CASSFGQGADTQYF
TGTGCCAGCAGCTTCGGACAGGGGGCGGATACGCAGTATTTT
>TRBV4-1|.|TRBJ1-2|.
CASSQGGGYGYTF
TGCGCCAGCAGCCAAGGAGGGGGCTATGGCTACACCTTC